Listed here are 29 T cell receptor beta chains from one sample, sequenced in a study of early stage breast cancer tumors. Generated by immunoSEQ multiplex PCR, the TCRdb table keeps only in-frame clones and is missing some. The data hold roughly 40,000 clones, with about two thirds observed a single time. Sequencing was carried out using blood. The receptors shown here come from a person aged 50 to 59 with breast cancer.

This clone was recorded at least ten times. This chain uses TRBV21-1 with TRBJ2-7; TRBD1 was called by the table and not checked on the DNA. TRBV21-1 is described as a pseudogene. This CDR3 spans 17 amino acids. CDR3 in DNA: TGTGCCAGCAGCAGAAAGAGGGACACCGAGGGCACCTACGAGCAGTACGTC. It codes for CASSRKRDTEGTYEQYV.

This clone was seen only once. The gene calls are TRBV2 and TRBJ2-3, with D tentatively TRBD1 (5 bases). The CDR3 spans 13 residues. Germline values: CDR1 SNHLY, CDR2 FYNNEI. V lost 7 bases to trimming and J lost 6 bases, with 14 bases between them. DNA for the CDR3: TGTGCCAGCACCCGCGGCTGGGGCGATACGCAGTATTTT. This codes for CASTRGWGDTQYF. Based on the CDR3 plus reference TRBV2 and TRBJ2-3, the full variable domain is EPEVTQTPSHQVTQMGQEVILRCVPISNHLYFYWYRQILGQKVEFLVSFYNNEISEKSEIFDDQFSVERPDGSNFTLKIRSTKLEDSAMYFCASTRGWGDTQYFGPGTRLTVL.

The chain carries TRBV6-1 and TRBJ1-2; D is unclear. The CDR3 runs to 14 residues. V gave up 2 bases and J gave up 6 bases, with 13 bases separating them. CDR1 is MNHNS and CDR2 is SASEGT in the germline V gene. This chain's CDR3 is CASSESIFADGYTF. CDR3 DNA: TGTGCCAGCAGTGAATCGATCTTTGCGGATGGCTACACCTTC.

The rearrangement uses TRBV30 and TRBJ2-3, with unresolved D. The V gene lost 3 bases and the J gene lost 0 bases, with 22 bases spanning the gap. Germline V gene sequence: CDR1 GTSNPN, CDR2 SVGIG (reference sequence). This CDR3 contains 18 residues. The CDR3 reads CAWSRVVSGSGSTDTQYF. The CDR3 nucleotides are TGTGCCTGGAGCCGAGTTGTGAGTGGGTCCGGGAGCACAGATACGCAGTATTTT.

This chain links TRBV7-9 with TRBJ1-5, with D hard to call. The germline V and J ends were trimmed by 5 bases and 6 bases, with 17 bases remaining between them. This CDR3 has 15 residues. CDR1 is SEHNR, CDR2 FQNEAQ, per germline (reference sequence). CDR3 in amino acids: CASSQSDVQTQPQHF. CDR3 in DNA: TGTGCCAGCAGCCAGAGTGATGTACAGACTCAGCCCCAGCATTTT.

The chain uses TRBV7-2 and TRBJ2-1; 9 nucleotides match TRBD2. J lost 6 bases, V lost 7 bases, and 7 bases had no gene match. The CDR3 consists of 14 residues. The germline V gene has CDR1 SGHTA and CDR2 FQGNSA. The CDR3 nucleotides are TGTGCCAGCAACCCTATAGCGGGAGTCAATGAGCAGTTCTTC. Translated: CASNPIAGVNEQFF.

The gene calls are TRBV2 and TRBJ2-3; D might be TRBD2 (6 bases). Germline V gene lookup returns CDR1 SNHLY and CDR2 FYNNEI. Trimming pared 3 bases from V and 5 bases from J, leaving 18 bases between. The CDR3 totals 16 residues. The CDR3 coding sequence is TGTGCCAGCAGTGAGGGGGGAGGAGCGTCCCGAGATACGCAGTATTTT. Its translation is CASSEGGGASRDTQYF.

This clone has more than one count but fewer than ten. The J gene is TRBJ1-2, the V gene TRBV2; 7 bases agree with TRBD1. The CDR3 is made up of 13 amino acids. Germline assignment: CDR1 SNHLY and CDR2 FYNNEI. V lost 3 bases and J lost 4; bases outside the gene matches: 2. The CDR3 bases are TGTGCCAGCAGTGATTCAGGGGGCTATGGCTACACCTTC. This gives the protein CASSDSGGYGYTF.

The J gene is TRBJ1-2, the V gene TRBV27; 10 bases align to TRBD1. CDR1 and CDR2 (germline): MNHEY, SMNVEV (reference sequence). The CDR3 extends over 14 amino acids. Germline trimming cut 4 bases from V and 4 bases from J; bases unmatched to any gene: 3. CDR3 protein: CASSSGTGAYGYTF. The CDR3 bases are TGTGCCAGCAGTTCCGGGACAGGGGCCTATGGCTACACCTTC.

This chain links TRBV7-9 with TRBJ2-2; D is undetermined. Germline CDR1 and CDR2: SEHNR and FQNEAQ (reference sequence). Trimming took 8 bases from V and 7 from J, leaving 11 bases between them. The CDR3 runs to 12 residues. The CDR3 protein is CASGLPGGELFF. DNA for the CDR3: TGTGCCAGCGGGCTGCCCGGCGGGGAGCTGTTTTTT. Drawing the rest from reference TRBV7-9 and TRBJ2-2, the complete variable domain is DTGVSQNPRHKITKRGQNVTFRCDPISEHNRLYWYRQTLGQGPEFLTYFQNEAQLEKSRLLSDRFSAERPKGSFSTLEIQRTEQGDSAMYLCASGLPGGELFFGEGSRLTVL.

V usage is TRBV19 and J usage is TRBJ1-6, with 7 bases aligning to TRBD1. V dropped 6 bases and J dropped 4; count of bases not matched to a gene: 6. The CDR3 contains 15 residues. Germline lookup yields CDR1 LNHDA and CDR2 SQIVND (reference sequence). CDR3 sequence: CASRTQTGYNSPLHF. The CDR3 DNA follows: TGTGCCAGTAGGACACAGACAGGGTATAATTCACCCCTCCACTTT.

The chain employs TRBV6-6 and TRBJ2-1, with 9 bases fitting TRBD2. V shed 5 bases, J shed 4 bases, and the junction held 9 bases outside the gene matches. Per the germline V gene, CDR1 is MNHNY and CDR2 is SVGAGI (reference sequence). CDR3 size: 16 residues. CDR3: CASSTGSTSGYNEQFF. CDR3 sequence (DNA): TGTGCCAGCAGTACCGGGTCGACTAGCGGTTACAATGAGCAGTTCTTC.

V gene TRBV5-6 combines with J gene TRBJ2-5; D remains ambiguous. Deletions cut 1 base from V and 6 bases from J, with 13 bases between. Germline V gives CDR1 SGHDT, CDR2 YYEEEE. The CDR3 runs 14 residues. As DNA, the CDR3 is TGTGCCAGCAGCTTGCCGACTCGGGTGAAGACCCAGTACTTC. Its protein product is CASSLPTRVKTQYF.

This clone was seen just once. The rearrangement joins TRBV12-5 to TRBJ1-6, with 7 positions matching TRBD1. From germline, CDR1 is LGHNT and CDR2 FRNRAP. The CDR3 spans 16 residues. V was clipped by 1 base and J by 7 bases; unmatched bases: 7. CDR3 coding DNA: TGTGCTAGTGGTTTGGGGCCGGGACAGACAAATTCACCCCTCCACTTT. The encoded protein is CASGLGPGQTNSPLHF.

V is TRBV19 and J is TRBJ1-2; tentative D call: TRBD1 (6 bases). Germline CDR1 and CDR2: LNHDA and SQIVND (reference sequence). The CDR3 is 12 amino acids. V was pared by 8 bases and J by 7 bases, with 14 bases between. CDR3 region: CASYFRGSGYTF. CDR3 sequence (DNA): TGTGCCAGTTACTTTAGGGGGTCTGGCTACACCTTC. Full variable domain (remainder filled in from reference TRBV19 and TRBJ1-2): DGGITQSPKYLFRKEGQNVTLSCEQNLNHDAMYWYRQDPGQGLRLIYYSQIVNDFQKGDIAEGYSVSREKKESFPLTVTSAQKNPTAFYLCASYFRGSGYTFGSGTRLTVV.

The chain has TRBV11-2 and TRBJ1-2; 8 positions match TRBD1. The germline gives CDR1 SGHAT, CDR2 FQNNGV. J was trimmed by 4 bases and V by 6 bases; bases with no gene match: 7. This CDR3 is 14 amino acids long. CDR3 nucleotides: TGTGCCAGCAGTTTTGACAGGGGCGGCTATGGCTACACCTTC. Amino acids: CASSFDRGGYGYTF.

This chain connects TRBV5-5 to TRBJ2-7; no reliable D call. CDR3 size: 15 residues. Germline V gene lookup returns CDR1 SGHKS and CDR2 YYEKEE (reference sequence). V shed 6 bases and J shed 5 bases, with 21 bases lying between them. The CDR3 loop reads CASIPGGGSSDEQYF. The CDR3 coding sequence is TGTGCCAGCATACCCGGCGGTGGCTCGTCGGACGAGCAGTACTTC.

This chain links TRBV2 with TRBJ2-3; TRBD1 aligns across 9 bases. Germline V gene sequence: CDR1 SNHLY, CDR2 FYNNEI. J was trimmed by 6 bases and V by 4 bases; bases with no gene match: 5. The CDR3 loop spans 14 amino acids. CDR3 coding DNA: TGTGCCAGCAGTGGGGACAGGGATAGTGATACGCAGTATTTT. This translates into CASSGDRDSDTQYF. Full variable domain (rest looked up from reference TRBV2 and TRBJ2-3): EPEVTQTPSHQVTQMGQEVILRCVPISNHLYFYWYRQILGQKVEFLVSFYNNEISEKSEIFDDQFSVERPDGSNFTLKIRSTKLEDSAMYFCASSGDRDSDTQYFGPGTRLTVL.

The chain combines TRBV21-1 with TRBJ1-2; the table's D call of TRBD1 was not tested on the DNA. TRBV21-1 is annotated as a pseudogene. The CDR3 consists of 16 residues. This CDR3 is CASSNREIIASYGYTF. CDR3 nucleotide sequence: TGTGCCAGCAGCAACAGGGAAATTATCGCGTCGTATGGCTACACCTTC.

The V and J genes are TRBV5-1 and TRBJ1-1; D unclear. V dropped 5 bases and J dropped 0 bases, with 14 bases sitting between them. The CDR3 runs to 15 residues. Germline V gives CDR1 SGHRS, CDR2 YFSETQ. This CDR3 is CASSRVEGMNTEAFF. CDR3 coding DNA: TGCGCCAGCAGTAGGGTCGAGGGCATGAACACTGAAGCTTTCTTT.

This clone was counted only a few times. The rearrangement links TRBV5-5 to TRBJ1-1; D remains unclear. V lost 0 bases to trimming and J lost 5 bases, with 8 bases between them. Germline-derived CDR1 and CDR2 are SGHKS and YYEKEE (reference sequence). This CDR3 contains 13 residues. This CDR3 is CASSLVTGTEAFF. The CDR3 coding sequence is TGTGCCAGCAGCTTGGTGACGGGAACTGAAGCTTTCTTT. Full variable domain (missing parts from reference TRBV5-5 and TRBJ1-1): DAGVTQSPTHLIKTRGQQVTLRCSPISGHKSVSWYQQVLGQGPQFIFQYYEKEERGRGNFPDRFSARQFPNYSSELNVNALLLGDSALYLCASSLVTGTEAFFGQGTRLTVV.

The V and J genes are TRBV5-1 and TRBJ2-7, with TRBD1 as a possible D gene (5 bases). CDR3 size: 12 residues. Germline V lookup: CDR1 SGHRS, CDR2 YFSETQ. With 2 bases removed from V and 2 bases from J, the gap between germline ends came to 5 bases. The CDR3 protein is CASSLGAYEQYF. CDR3 nucleotides: TGCGCCAGCAGCTTAGGGGCCTACGAGCAGTACTTC.

Only a few counts were recorded for this clone. V and J are TRBV11-2 and TRBJ1-4, with TRBD1 identical over 8 bases. V gave up 1 base and J gave up 5 bases; unmatched junction bases: 6. Germline CDR1 is SGHAT and CDR2 is FQNNGV. The CDR3 covers 16 residues. The CDR3 loop is CASSLGTGIGNEKLFF. The CDR3 DNA reads as TGTGCCAGCAGCTTAGGGACAGGGATTGGGAATGAAAAACTGTTTTTT. The full variable domain, completed using reference TRBV11-2 and TRBJ1-4, is EAGVAQSPRYKIIEKRQSVAFWCNPISGHATLYWYQQILGQGPKLLIQFQNNGVVDDSQLPKDRFSAERLKGVDSTLKIQPAKLEDSAVYLCASSLGTGIGNEKLFFGSGTQLSVL.

The rearrangement links TRBV27 to TRBJ2-5; the D is unclear. The V gene's germline CDR1 is MNHEY and CDR2 SMNVEV (reference sequence). V shed 6 bases and J shed 7 bases, with 18 bases lying between them. The CDR3 has 14 amino acids. As DNA, the CDR3 is TGTGCCAGCAGACCTAGAAGTGGTCTGCGGACCCAGTACTTC. Translating gives CASRPRSGLRTQYF.

The genes are TRBV7-8 and TRBJ2-7; possibly TRBD1 for D (5 bases). With 6 bases removed from V and 5 bases from J, the gap between germline ends came to 20 bases. This CDR3 has 15 residues. Germline V lookup: CDR1 SGHVS, CDR2 FQNEAQ. CDR3 nucleotide sequence: TGTGCCAGCAGGACTGGACAAGTCCTTTTTGACGAGCAGTACTTC. Its translation: CASRTGQVLFDEQYF.

A few counts support this clone. This sequence joins TRBV6-1 and TRBJ2-7, with 9 positions matching TRBD1. Germline CDR1 and CDR2: MNHNS and SASEGT. Trimming cost V 8 bases and J 3 bases; bases outside gene matches: 11. The CDR3 extends over 15 amino acids. CDR3 nucleotides: TGTGCCAGCGCGAAGTCCGGGACAGGGAACTACGAGCAGTACGTC. Its protein product is CASAKSGTGNYEQYV.

The chain couples TRBV5-1 to TRBJ2-1; 7 bases map to TRBD1. This CDR3 is 16 amino acids long. The junction had 9 bases not matched to a gene; V was cut back by 0 bases and J by 6 bases. Germline CDR1 and CDR2: SGHRS and YFSETQ. CDR3: CASSLGQGIFSNEQFF. CDR3 nucleotides: TGCGCCAGCAGCTTGGGACAGGGAATTTTTAGCAATGAGCAGTTCTTC.

The CDR3 sequence is CASSSTRSSYEQYF. DNA of the CDR3: TGTGCCAGCAGCTCCACTAGATCCTCCTACGAGCAGTACTTC. The chain joins TRBV7-9 to TRBJ2-7; D possibly corresponds to TRBD2 (5 bases). Germline lookup yields CDR1 SEHNR and CDR2 FQNEAQ (reference sequence). The CDR3 totals 14 residues. V was clipped by 4 bases and J by 0 bases, with 10 bases between them.

This rearrangement joins TRBV2 to TRBJ2-1; D is possibly TRBD2 (6 bases). V was pared by 6 bases and J by 0 bases, with 27 bases between. Germline V lookup: CDR1 SNHLY, CDR2 FYNNEI. The CDR3 loop spans 20 amino acids. CDR3 sequence reads: CASSADPRIAALSSYNEQFF. For the CDR3, the DNA is TGTGCCAGCAGCGCCGACCCCCGGATAGCGGCCCTAAGCTCCTACAATGAGCAGTTCTTC.